This T cell receptor (beta chain) emerged from a study of CD8+ T cells in alopecia areata. Study overall: Treated individuals took tofacitinib by mouth, 5 to 10 mg twice daily. The percentage of affected scalp area served as the score of severity for treated patients. Study-level points and caveats: Many expanded lesional clones persisted during tofacitinib (in both scalp and blood).

Trimming removed 6 bases from V and 2 bases from J; junction bases left unmatched: 4. CDR3 length equals 15 residues. The germline CDR1 and CDR2 sequences are MGHDK and SYGVNS. As regards this clone: What it binds is unknown.

RNA was extracted and reverse transcribed into cDNA as the sequencing template. Profiling relied on immunoSEQ multiplex PCR, and the TCRdb table lists in-frame clones only, not all of them. The sample holds 150,000 to 200,000 clones; about 60% are singletons and the top ten take 3% to 3.5%. Treatment in this sample: oral pan-JAK inhibitor, 5-10 mg twice daily. Punch biopsies of lesional scalp, plus peripheral blood, were taken from alopecia areata patients. The sequencing used CD4+ T cells sorted from blood, collected at week 4, from a patient treated with tofacitinib. This receptor was obtained from a human donor with alopecia areata. The rearrangement uses TRBV25-1 and TRBJ2-5, with 12 bases lining up with TRBD2. As DNA, the CDR3 is TGTGCCAGCAGGTCTAGCGGGGGGGAGCAAGAGACCCAGTACTTC. It codes for CASRSSGGEQETQYF.